The 5 T cell receptor beta chains listed next were all sequenced from one sample in a study of blood T cells in healthy people across ages. A sample-barcoded 5' primer and a J-beta primer mix were used in a second PCR of roughly 7 to 12 cycles. Each CDR3 protein is one row after TCRdb ran MiXCR on the 5' RACE reads. This sample has around 780,000 distinct CDR3 sequences, with roughly 25% found just once. These data were also filed under a second study, of T cells of mothers and their children.

Source material: blood. The receptors were sampled from a boy aged 5-17 years in good health.

The CDR3 DNA follows: TGCAGCGTGACTACGCGGGGGCTGCATGACCCAGCGAGGGGAGATACGCAGTATTTT. It translates to CSVTTRGLHDPARGDTQYF. The chain is built from TRBV29-1 and TRBJ2-3; TRBD2 is a possible D gene (7 bases). Looked up from germline, CDR1 is SQVTM and CDR2 is ANQGSEA. The CDR3 has 19 residues. Trimming removed 6 bases at V and 5 bases at J, with 33 bases between.

This clonotype has only a few counts. The J gene is TRBJ2-2, the V gene TRBV24-1, with a possible D match to TRBD1 (6 bases). CDR3 length: 16 amino acids. Per germline, CDR1 KGHDR and CDR2 SFDVKD. The V gene lost 4 bases and the J gene lost 1 base, with 12 bases spanning the gap. In nucleotides, the CDR3 is TGTGCCACCAGTGACCGGGGACACTGGAACACCGGGGAGCTGTTTTTT. Its protein product is CATSDRGHWNTGELFF.

This clonotype came up many times. The chain is built from TRBV7-2 and TRBJ2-1; 8 nucleotides match TRBD2. V lost 2 bases, J lost 7 bases, and 7 bases stayed unmatched. CDR3 length equals 15 residues. CDR1 SGHTA and CDR2 FQGNSA come from the germline V gene. Here the CDR3 DNA reads TGTGCCAGCAGCTTATTGCGGGGGGCCTGGAATGAGCAGTTCTTC. Amino acid sequence: CASSLLRGAWNEQFF.

The gene calls are TRBV29-1 and TRBJ1-1; no clear D. Trimming removed 2 bases from V and 1 base from J, with 8 bases in between. This CDR3 is built from 13 residues. CDR1 and CDR2 (germline): SQVTM, ANQGSEA. The CDR3 DNA follows: TGCAGCGTTGAAAGGACGGCGAACACTGAAGCTTTCTTT. Protein sequence: CSVERTANTEAFF.

To note about this clonotype: Its ends do not fully match the called genes, so a read error is possible. This chain links TRBV7-7 with TRBJ2-5; 10 bases fit TRBD1. Per germline, CDR1 SSHAT and CDR2 FNYEAQ (reference sequence). CDR3 length: 15 amino acids. DNA of the CDR3: TGTGCTAGCAGCACAGGACAGGGGGATGAAGAGACCCAGTACTTC. Residues: CASSTGQGDEETQYF.